The 21 T cell receptor beta chains listed next were all sequenced from one sample in a study of CD8+ T cells in alopecia areata. Extracted from the samples, RNA was reverse transcribed into cDNA to serve as the sequencing template. Generated by immunoSEQ multiplex PCR, the TCRdb table keeps only in-frame clones and is missing some. The repertoire has hundreds of thousands of clones, around 67% of them found once; the top ten carry 1% to 1.5%. The starting material was CD4+ T cells sorted from blood, obtained at week 0. These receptors came from a human donor with alopecia areata.

This chain connects TRBV6-1 to TRBJ2-5; TRBD1 agrees at 7 bases. CDR1 MNHNS and CDR2 SASEGT come from the germline V gene. J lost 4 bases, V lost 4 bases, and 3 bases had no gene match. This CDR3 spans 13 amino acids. This chain's CDR3 is CASSGQGPETQYF. For the CDR3, the DNA is TGTGCCAGCAGTGGACAGGGTCCAGAGACCCAGTACTTC.

The V gene is TRBV4-1, the J gene TRBJ1-2, with 8 bases aligning to TRBD1. The CDR3 is made up of 16 amino acids. Germline CDR1 MGHRA, CDR2 YSYEKL. V was clipped by 0 bases and J by 2 bases; unmatched bases: 5. This chain's CDR3 is CASSQDWTGSNYGYTF. The CDR3 nucleotides are TGCGCCAGCAGCCAAGATTGGACAGGGAGCAACTATGGCTACACCTTC.

The V call is TRBV5-1, the J call TRBJ2-6; D not resolved. From germline, CDR1 is SGHRS and CDR2 YFSETQ. Trimming removed 0 bases at V and 6 bases at J, with 7 bases between. This CDR3 region has 14 residues. The CDR3 protein is CASSLVMTANVLTF. For the CDR3, the DNA is TGCGCCAGCAGCTTGGTGATGACGGCCAACGTCCTGACTTTC.

Only a few counts were recorded for this clone. The rearrangement links TRBV7-9 to TRBJ1-2; no firm D call. CDR1 and CDR2 (germline): SEHNR, FQNEAQ (reference sequence). The length of the CDR3 is 13 residues. The V end lost 2 bases, the J end lost 6 bases, and 10 bases lay between the germline ends. The CDR3 DNA sequence: TGTGCCAGCAGCTTAAGGGAAACGGATGGCTACACCTTC. It translates to CASSLRETDGYTF.

The rearrangement uses TRBV5-1 and TRBJ2-3, with a weak D call TRBD1 (6 bases). The CDR3 sequence is 14 residues long. The germline CDR1 and CDR2 sequences are SGHRS and YFSETQ. V lost 1 base and J lost 6, with 12 bases in between. CDR3 DNA: TGCGCCAGCAGCTTGCCACAGGGATCGGATACGCAGTATTTT. It translates to CASSLPQGSDTQYF. Full variable domain (rest looked up from reference TRBV5-1 and TRBJ2-3): KAGVTQTPRYLIKTRGQQVTLSCSPISGHRSVSWYQQTPGQGLQFLFEYFSETQRNKGNFPGRFSGRQFSNSRSEMNVSTLELGDSALYLCASSLPQGSDTQYFGPGTRLTVL.

The chain employs TRBV10-3 and TRBJ2-7; maybe TRBD2 (6 bases). CDR3 length: 13 residues. The V gene's germline CDR1 is ENHRY and CDR2 SYGVKD. With 3 bases removed from V and 6 bases from J, the gap between germline ends came to 12 bases. CDR3 sequence (DNA): TGTGCCATCAGTGAACAGCGGGCCCTCGAGCAGTACTTC. It encodes CAISEQRALEQYF.

The chain has TRBV15 and TRBJ2-1; 7 bases are a match to TRBD1. J lost 8 bases, V lost 7 bases, and 11 bases had no gene match. Looked up from germline, CDR1 is LNHNV and CDR2 is YYDKDF (reference sequence). This CDR3 region has 14 residues. CDR3 amino acids: CATNEGGASDEQFF. CDR3 bases: TGTGCCACCAATGAAGGGGGCGCTTCGGATGAGCAGTTCTTC. The complete variable domain, with remaining parts taken from reference TRBV15 and TRBJ2-1, reads DAMVIQNPRYQVTQFGKPVTLSCSQTLNHNVMYWYQQKSSQAPKLLFHYYDKDFNNEADTPDNFQSRRPNTSFCFLDIRSPGLGDTAMYLCATNEGGASDEQFFGPGTRLTVL.

The J gene is TRBJ2-2, the V gene TRBV2; D ambiguous. Deletions cut 5 bases from V and 2 bases from J, with 6 bases between. The CDR3 consists of 13 residues. Germline V gives CDR1 SNHLY, CDR2 FYNNEI. CDR3 bases: TGTGCCAGCAGTCCTGAAAACACCGGGGAGCTGTTTTTT. Translating gives CASSPENTGELFF.

This clone was seen a single time. This chain connects TRBV11-2 to TRBJ1-4; perhaps TRBD1 as D (6 bases). The CDR3 totals 14 residues. Trimming pared 3 bases from V and 1 base from J, leaving 6 bases between. The germline V gene has CDR1 SGHAT and CDR2 FQNNGV. The DNA for the CDR3 is TGTGCCAGCAGCTTGACAGGAACTAATGAAAAACTGTTTTTT. This sequence encodes CASSLTGTNEKLFF.

This sequence joins TRBV4-3 and TRBJ2-7, with D perhaps being TRBD1 or TRBD2 (5 bases each). CDR1 is LGHNA, CDR2 YSLEER, per germline. The CDR3 runs 14 residues. V lost 0 bases and J 2 bases, leaving 8 bases between the germline ends. CDR3 in amino acids: CASSQDQGPYEQYF. In DNA, the CDR3 is TGCGCCAGCAGCCAAGATCAGGGACCCTACGAGCAGTACTTC.

This chain uses TRBV14 with TRBJ2-1; 8 bases agree with TRBD1. The CDR3 has 16 amino acids. The germline V gene encodes CDR1 SGHDN and CDR2 FVKESK. The V and J ends lost 5 bases and 9 bases, in that order; junction bases with no gene match: 15. The CDR3, as DNA: TGTGCCAGCAGCTCCCTCTCGGACAGGGAGGTAGGTGAGCAGTTCTTC. It is translated as CASSSLSDREVGEQFF.

The V gene is TRBV2, the J gene TRBJ2-1; the D gene is possibly TRBD1 (6 bases). This CDR3 spans 13 amino acids. CDR1 is SNHLY and CDR2 is FYNNEI in the germline V gene. Trimming shortened V by 2 bases and J by 14 bases, and 16 bases separated the two germline ends. CDR3 in amino acids: CASSEFPLAGEFF. The CDR3 DNA reads as TGTGCCAGCAGTGAATTCCCCCTGGCAGGGGAGTTCTTC. Based on the CDR3 plus reference TRBV2 and TRBJ2-1, the full variable domain is EPEVTQTPSHQVTQMGQEVILRCVPISNHLYFYWYRQILGQKVEFLVSFYNNEISEKSEIFDDQFSVERPDGSNFTLKIRSTKLEDSAMYFCASSEFPLAGEFFGPGTRLTVL.

The chain combines TRBV29-1 with TRBJ2-1; 9 nucleotides match TRBD1. V gave up 0 bases and J gave up 9 bases; unmatched junction bases: 9. This CDR3 contains 15 residues. Germline-derived CDR1 and CDR2 are SQVTM and ANQGSEA. As DNA, the CDR3 is TGCAGCGTTGAAGATCGGTACAGGGGGCGGGGTGAGCAGTTCTTC. It translates to CSVEDRYRGRGEQFF.

The J gene is TRBJ2-7, the V gene TRBV5-1; weak D call: TRBD1 (6 bases). In germline, CDR1 is SGHRS, CDR2 YFSETQ. This CDR3 region has 14 residues. Trimming removed 5 bases at V and 1 base at J, with 13 bases between. Here the CDR3 reads CASRVGTSSYEQYF. The CDR3, as DNA: TGCGCCAGCAGAGTGGGGACATCTTCCTACGAGCAGTACTTC.

V gene TRBV2 combines with J gene TRBJ2-4, with 10 bases that match TRBD1. The germline V gene has CDR1 SNHLY and CDR2 FYNNEI. The CDR3 spans 16 residues. J gave up 4 bases and V 3 bases, and 6 bases lay outside the gene matches. As DNA, the CDR3 is TGTGCCAGCAGTGAGGGACAGGGGTCTCCAAAAAACATTCAGTACTTC. It codes for CASSEGQGSPKNIQYF.

The V call is TRBV6-1, the J call TRBJ2-7; no reliable D call. Per the germline V gene, CDR1 is MNHNS and CDR2 is SASEGT. V was pared by 2 bases and J by 3 bases, with 11 bases between. This CDR3 contains 14 residues. CDR3 sequence reads: CASSEKWEHYEQYF. The CDR3 bases are TGTGCCAGCAGTGAAAAGTGGGAACACTACGAGCAGTACTTC.

This clone was recorded a few times. V is TRBV29-1 and J is TRBJ2-5; perhaps D is TRBD1 or TRBD2 (5 bases each). Germline-derived CDR1 and CDR2 are SQVTM and ANQGSEA. V was shortened by 3 bases and J by 0 bases, with 8 bases between the two germline ends. There are 13 residues in the CDR3. As DNA, the CDR3 is TGCAGCGTTGAGGGACGGCACCAAGAGACCCAGTACTTC. Protein product: CSVEGRHQETQYF.

The chain carries TRBV29-1 and TRBJ1-1, with TRBD1 as a possible D gene (5 bases). Germline CDR1 and CDR2: SQVTM and ANQGSEA. This CDR3 spans 12 amino acids. V gave up 6 bases and J gave up 7 bases, with 15 bases separating them. CDR3 protein: CSVGVAGDEAFF. The CDR3, as DNA: TGCAGCGTGGGGGTCGCGGGGGATGAAGCTTTCTTT.

The V call is TRBV30, the J call TRBJ2-1; D unclear. Germline assignment: CDR1 GTSNPN and CDR2 SVGIG (reference sequence). The V gene lost 0 bases and the J gene lost 2 bases, with 8 bases spanning the gap. The CDR3 is 14 residues long. This CDR3 reads CAWSVSIAYNEQFF. DNA of the CDR3: TGTGCCTGGAGTGTATCTATCGCCTACAATGAGCAGTTCTTC.

The chain uses TRBV7-2 and TRBJ2-7, with D possibly matching TRBD1 (5 bases). CDR3 size: 15 residues. The germline CDR1 and CDR2 sequences are SGHTA and FQGNSA. The V end lost 1 base, the J end lost 3 bases, and 13 bases lay between the germline ends. CDR3 protein: CASSLGYRSVYEQYF. Written as DNA, the CDR3 is TGTGCCAGCAGCTTAGGTTACAGGTCCGTCTACGAGCAGTACTTC.

In its sample, this clone was seen once. The J gene is TRBJ2-1, the V gene TRBV7-2; unclear D gene. Germline values: CDR1 SGHTA, CDR2 FQGNSA. This CDR3 has 13 residues. Trimming pared 3 bases from V and 4 bases from J, leaving 7 bases between. CDR3 coding DNA: TGTGCCAGCAGCTTTTCCAGTTACAATGAGCAGTTCTTC. Translating gives CASSFSSYNEQFF.